The text below deals with one T cell receptor (beta chain). These data are taken from a study of cytomegalovirus exposure and HLA in healthy donors. The PCR used 60 Vbeta and 13 Jbeta primers. Here immunoSEQ multiplex PCR was the method, and the copy in TCRdb shows in-frame clones only, minus some. The sample lists around 110,000 clones; about 84% were seen once. The CDR3 spans 17 residues. The V and J ends lost 5 bases and 1 base, in that order; junction bases with no gene match: 6. The germline gives CDR1 SEHNR, CDR2 FQNEAQ (reference sequence). This clonotype was sampled from a man aged 25 to 40 in good health and CMV-seronegative. The chain has TRBV7-9 and TRBJ1-6; the match to TRBD1 covers 9 bases. The material sequenced was PBMCs. DNA for the CDR3: TGTGCCAGCAGCCCGCAGACAGGGGGTTCCTATAATTCACCCCTCCACTTT. Encoded protein: CASSPQTGGSYNSPLHF.